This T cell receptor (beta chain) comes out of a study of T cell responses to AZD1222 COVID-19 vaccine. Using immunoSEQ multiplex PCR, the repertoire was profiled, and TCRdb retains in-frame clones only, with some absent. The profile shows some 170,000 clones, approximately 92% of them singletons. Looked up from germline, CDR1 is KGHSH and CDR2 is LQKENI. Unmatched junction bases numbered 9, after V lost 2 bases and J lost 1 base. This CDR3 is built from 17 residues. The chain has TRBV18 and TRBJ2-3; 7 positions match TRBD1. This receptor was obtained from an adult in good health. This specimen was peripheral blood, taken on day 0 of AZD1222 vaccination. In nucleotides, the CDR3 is TGTGCCAGCTCACCATTTGCGTCAGGGGGTCGCACAGATACGCAGTATTTT. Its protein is CASSPFASGGRTDTQYF.